This T cell receptor beta chain came from a study of blood T cells in healthy people across ages. The CDR3 runs to 19 residues. Germline lookup yields CDR1 LGHNA and CDR2 YNFKEQ. The V and J ends lost 0 bases and 2 bases respectively, with 22 bases between them. For the second PCR, which ran for about 6 to 11 cycles, a sample-barcoded 5' primer and a J-beta primer mix were used. TCRdb itself ran the 5' RACE reads through MiXCR, one entry per CDR3 protein. The sample shows about 1.6 million distinct CDR3 sequences, roughly 32% of them seen only once. V usage is TRBV4-2 and J usage is TRBJ2-5; tentatively, D is TRBD1 (6 bases). The source is a young woman in good health. Sequenced: blood. CDR3 in amino acids: CASSQDGLRRTAIQETQYF. Here the CDR3 DNA reads TGTGCCAGCAGCCAAGATGGGCTAAGAAGGACAGCTATTCAAGAGACCCAGTACTTC.